This is a list of T cell receptor beta chains from one sample in a study of human T cells and chemical hapten exposure. From the RACE reads, TCRdb called clonotypes with MiXCR, one entry per CDR3 protein. The sample has tens of thousands of distinct CDR3 sequences; approximately 8.8% are singletons. The specimen was whole blood, collected in connection with sensitization to the hapten diphenylcyclopropenone (DPC). Receptor source: a woman aged 35 to 49 with alopecia areata. Some clones in this sample may be carry-over from other donors' samples. CDR3s include the opening cysteine and the closing phenylalanine or tryptophan. Each record gives: clone size, J gene, V gene, D gene, CDR3 DNA, CDR3 protein. The D gene is left open where the match is weak. Clone size is stated in some rows and not others, as once, few, many or a class when expanded.

abundance: few
j_gene: TRBJ2-1
v_gene: TRBV2
d_gene: -
CDR3nt: TGTGCCAGCAGTGTACGGTATGAGCAGTTCTTC
CDR3aa: CASSVRYEQFF

abundance: many
j_gene: TRBJ1-6
v_gene: TRBV6-6
d_gene: -
CDR3nt: TGTGCCAGCAGTTACATTTTCAGGGACTCCTATAATTCACCCCTCCACTTT
CDR3aa: CASSYIFRDSYNSPLHF

abundance: few
j_gene: TRBJ1-2
v_gene: TRBV7-2
d_gene: TRBD1
CDR3nt: TGTGCCAGCAGCTTGGACAGGACCTATGGCTACACCTTC
CDR3aa: CASSLDRTYGYTF

abundance: -
j_gene: TRBJ2-7
v_gene: TRBV5-6
d_gene: TRBD2
CDR3nt: TGTGCCAGCAGCTATGCGGGGGACGCGGTTCCCTACGAGCAGTACTTC
CDR3aa: CASSYAGDAVPYEQYF

abundance: many
j_gene: TRBJ2-7
v_gene: TRBV6-5
d_gene: -
CDR3nt: TGTGCCAGCAGAGGGGGTTTCCTGGAGCAGTACTTC
CDR3aa: CASRGGFLEQYF

abundance: few
j_gene: TRBJ2-1
v_gene: TRBV29-1
d_gene: TRBD1
CDR3nt: TGCAGCGTTGAAGATTTCATATGGGAGCAGGGGGACTACAATGAGCAGTTCTTC
CDR3aa: CSVEDFIWEQGDYNEQFF

abundance: many
j_gene: TRBJ2-5
v_gene: TRBV20-1
d_gene: TRBD2
CDR3nt: TGCAGTGTAGGCGGGACTAGCGGGGAGAAAGAGACCCAGTACTTC
CDR3aa: CSVGGTSGEKETQYF

abundance: many
j_gene: TRBJ1-2
v_gene: TRBV5-1
d_gene: -
CDR3nt: TGCGCCAGCAGCTTAGCGACACAGGGACTCTATGGCTACACCTTC
CDR3aa: CASSLATQGLYGYTF

abundance: few
j_gene: TRBJ2-7
v_gene: TRBV4-3
d_gene: TRBD2
CDR3nt: TGCGCCAGCAGCCAAGCGGTAGCGGGGAGCTCCTACGAGCAGTACTTC
CDR3aa: CASSQAVAGSSYEQYF

abundance: many
j_gene: TRBJ2-3
v_gene: TRBV12-3/TRBV12-4
d_gene: -
CDR3nt: TGTGCCAGCAGTCTCGGGGTCAGGGCCCCAGATACGCAGTATTTT
CDR3aa: CASSLGVRAPDTQYF

abundance: many
j_gene: TRBJ2-5
v_gene: TRBV29-1
d_gene: TRBD2
CDR3nt: TGCAGCGTTCCGGGACTAGCGGACGGAGAGACCCAGTACTTC
CDR3aa: CSVPGLADGETQYF

abundance: many
j_gene: TRBJ2-2
v_gene: TRBV10-3
d_gene: -
CDR3nt: TGTGCCATCAGTGAACTAGGAGGTACCGGGGAGCTGTTTTTT
CDR3aa: CAISELGGTGELFF

abundance: few
j_gene: TRBJ1-2
v_gene: TRBV7-2
d_gene: -
CDR3nt: TGTGCCAGCAGCTCCAGGGGTCCCCTCTATGGCTACACCTTC
CDR3aa: CASSSRGPLYGYTF

abundance: many
j_gene: TRBJ2-7
v_gene: TRBV6-1
d_gene: -
CDR3nt: TGTGCCAGCATCCGAACCTTGAACCTCTACGAGCAGTACTTC
CDR3aa: CASIRTLNLYEQYF

abundance: many
j_gene: TRBJ2-4
v_gene: TRBV12-3/TRBV12-4
d_gene: -
CDR3nt: TGTGCCAGCAGTATAGTTCTAGCCGGCCAAAACATTCAGTACTTC
CDR3aa: CASSIVLAGQNIQYF

abundance: many
j_gene: TRBJ1-5
v_gene: TRBV28
d_gene: -
CDR3nt: TGTGCCAGCAGTTGGAATCAGCCCCAGCATTTT
CDR3aa: CASSWNQPQHF

abundance: few
j_gene: TRBJ2-3
v_gene: TRBV24-1
d_gene: -
CDR3nt: TGTGCCACCAGTGATTCTCCGTTCAATACGCAGTATTTT
CDR3aa: CATSDSPFNTQYF

abundance: -
j_gene: TRBJ2-5
v_gene: TRBV14
d_gene: -
CDR3nt: TGTGCCAGCAGCCAACATAGCTATGGGACCCAGTACTTC
CDR3aa: CASSQHSYGTQYF

abundance: many
j_gene: TRBJ1-2
v_gene: TRBV20-1
d_gene: -
CDR3nt: TGCAGTGCTCCCCTAGTGCGAGGGGCTCAGAAGAACTATGGCTACACCTTC
CDR3aa: CSAPLVRGAQKNYGYTF

abundance: many
j_gene: TRBJ1-2
v_gene: TRBV2
d_gene: -
CDR3nt: TGTGCCAGCAGTGAGAGCATACTACAGGGCACCTATGGCTACACCTTC
CDR3aa: CASSESILQGTYGYTF

abundance: few
j_gene: TRBJ1-2
v_gene: TRBV3-1
d_gene: -
CDR3nt: TGTGCCAGCAGCCTCAGGGATCCTACCTATGGCTACACCTTC
CDR3aa: CASSLRDPTYGYTF

abundance: many
j_gene: TRBJ1-2
v_gene: TRBV6-2/TRBV6-3
d_gene: -
CDR3nt: TGTGCCAGCACCGGGGGACTGATGGGAGGCTACACCTTC
CDR3aa: CASTGGLMGGYTF

abundance: many
j_gene: TRBJ2-5
v_gene: TRBV20-1
d_gene: TRBD1
CDR3nt: TGCAGTGCTAGGTTGGACAGGGATATCGAGACCCAGTACTTC
CDR3aa: CSARLDRDIETQYF

abundance: many
j_gene: TRBJ1-4
v_gene: TRBV7-6
d_gene: -
CDR3nt: TGTGCCAGCAGGGGAGAAGGTCTTTGGGAAAAACTGTTTTTT
CDR3aa: CASRGEGLWEKLFF

abundance: many
j_gene: TRBJ1-6
v_gene: TRBV7-9
d_gene: -
CDR3nt: TGTGCCAGCAGGACGGTGGGAGATAATTCACCCCTCCACTTT
CDR3aa: CASRTVGDNSPLHF

abundance: many
j_gene: TRBJ1-2
v_gene: TRBV6-1
d_gene: -
CDR3nt: TGTGCCAGCAGTGAAGGGGCAGGGGCGTTCTATGGCTACACCTTC
CDR3aa: CASSEGAGAFYGYTF

abundance: -
j_gene: TRBJ2-5
v_gene: TRBV27
d_gene: -
CDR3nt: TGTGCCGAATTGCCTTGGTACCAAGAGACCCAGTACTTC
CDR3aa: CAELPWYQETQYF

abundance: medium-sized
j_gene: TRBJ2-1
v_gene: TRBV18
d_gene: TRBD1
CDR3nt: TGTGCCAGCTCCTCCGGGACAGTAAACAATGAGCAGTTCTTC
CDR3aa: CASSSGTVNNEQFF

abundance: many
j_gene: TRBJ2-3
v_gene: TRBV28
d_gene: TRBD2
CDR3nt: TGTGTTGTGACTAGCGGGGGACTCACAGATACGCAGTATTTT
CDR3aa: CVVTSGGLTDTQYF

abundance: many
j_gene: TRBJ2-1
v_gene: TRBV6-2/TRBV6-3
d_gene: TRBD2
CDR3nt: TGTGCCAGCAGTTCGGGGGGGACCTACAATGAGCAGTTCTTC
CDR3aa: CASSSGGTYNEQFF

abundance: many
j_gene: TRBJ2-7
v_gene: TRBV27
d_gene: TRBD2
CDR3nt: TGTGCCAGCAGTTTGCTAAGCGGGGGGACCTACGAGCAGTACTTC
CDR3aa: CASSLLSGGTYEQYF

abundance: many
j_gene: TRBJ1-1
v_gene: TRBV11-2
d_gene: -
CDR3nt: TGTGCCAGCAGCCCGGATCCAAACACTGAAGCTTTCTTT
CDR3aa: CASSPDPNTEAFF

abundance: many
j_gene: TRBJ2-1
v_gene: TRBV2
d_gene: -
CDR3nt: TGTGCCAGCAGTGAAGCGCAGGGCGCATACAATGAGCAGTTCTTC
CDR3aa: CASSEAQGAYNEQFF

abundance: few
j_gene: TRBJ1-6
v_gene: TRBV20-1
d_gene: -
CDR3nt: TGCAGTGCTAGAGAGGGAGGAGAAAATTCACCCCTCCACTTT
CDR3aa: CSAREGGENSPLHF

abundance: -
j_gene: TRBJ2-6
v_gene: TRBV6-5
d_gene: -
CDR3nt: TGTGCCAGCAGTTACTCCTGGGAAAGTAGCTCTGGGGCCAACGTCCTGACTTTC
CDR3aa: CASSYSWESSSGANVLTF

abundance: few
j_gene: TRBJ1-1
v_gene: TRBV11-2
d_gene: TRBD1
CDR3nt: TGTGCCAGCAGCCCCCAATCAGGGGGAGCTGAAGCTTTCTTT
CDR3aa: CASSPQSGGAEAFF

abundance: many
j_gene: TRBJ1-5
v_gene: TRBV5-1
d_gene: -
CDR3nt: TGCGCCAGCCCCCCGTCCTTGAGCAATCAGCCCCAGCATTTT
CDR3aa: CASPPSLSNQPQHF

abundance: many
j_gene: TRBJ1-1
v_gene: TRBV12-5
d_gene: -
CDR3nt: TGTGCTAGTGGACAGGATTTGGGGACTGAAGCTTTCTTT
CDR3aa: CASGQDLGTEAFF

abundance: many
j_gene: TRBJ2-3
v_gene: TRBV19
d_gene: TRBD1
CDR3nt: TGTGCCAGTAGCGCACAGGGGGCGGGGACAGATACGCAGTATTTT
CDR3aa: CASSAQGAGTDTQYF

abundance: few
j_gene: TRBJ2-2
v_gene: TRBV4-1
d_gene: -
CDR3nt: TGCGCCAGCAGCCAAGGTCCTTCCAGGACCGGGGAGCTGTTTTTT
CDR3aa: CASSQGPSRTGELFF

abundance: many
j_gene: TRBJ1-5
v_gene: TRBV28
d_gene: TRBD1
CDR3nt: TGTGCCAGCAGTTCCGGGACAGGGGTTCAGCCCCAGCATTTT
CDR3aa: CASSSGTGVQPQHF

abundance: -
j_gene: TRBJ1-6
v_gene: TRBV7-2
d_gene: -
CDR3nt: TGTGCCAGCAGGTTAGACGGAGGTTCACCCCTCCACTTT
CDR3aa: CASRLDGGSPLHF

abundance: -
j_gene: TRBJ2-7
v_gene: TRBV15
d_gene: -
CDR3nt: TGTGCCACCAGCAGAGTGGTGCAGGGAGAAGAGCAGTACTTC
CDR3aa: CATSRVVQGEEQYF

abundance: many
j_gene: TRBJ1-4
v_gene: TRBV7-9
d_gene: -
CDR3nt: TGTGCCAGTAGCCCCGGGGTCAGCCTATCTAATGACGAACTGTTTTTT
CDR3aa: CASSPGVSLSNDELFF

abundance: many
j_gene: TRBJ2-5
v_gene: TRBV18
d_gene: -
CDR3nt: TGTGCCAGCTCACCAGCGATGCAAGAGACCCAGTACTTC
CDR3aa: CASSPAMQETQYF